This TCR beta chain is drawn from a study of blood T cell repertoires in COVID-19. Study-level background: COVID-19 samples from acute and convalescent phases originated in the United States, Italy and Spain. Sample material is recorded as cDNA or gDNA derived from T cells, B-cell-depleted T cells, or PBMCs.

The V gene end was trimmed by 1 base and the J gene end by 0 bases; junction bases not matched to a gene: 10. Germline V gene sequence: CDR1 LNHNV, CDR2 YYDKDF (reference sequence). The CDR3 spans 18 residues. Study processing details: Nucleated cell number was recorded as an estimate derived from reference gene primer amplification. The table came from immunoSEQ multiplex PCR; TCRdb's copy has only in-frame clones and leaves some out. V and J calls and clone size are those listed in that table; D and trimming were worked out from the DNA. This sample has roughly 260,000 clones; around 86% occur once, and the top ten carry about 9.2%.

The specimen was peripheral blood. The TCR sequence derives from a man aged 40-55 years who had recovered from COVID-19. The chain has TRBV15 and TRBJ2-7; 9 positions agree with TRBD2. CDR3 bases: TGTGCCACCAGCAGAGCGAGGACTAGCGATCGAAGCTCCTACGAGCAGTACTTC. This sequence encodes CATSRARTSDRSSYEQYF.